These 20 T cell receptor beta chains were sequenced from one sample in a study of T cell responses to AZD1222 COVID-19 vaccine (dated by TCRdb to the early 2020s). The sample's time point label, decoded: baseline before first vaccination. The library came from the immunoSEQ multiplex PCR assay. The clones in this table, taken by TCRdb from immuneACCESS, are in-frame only. Not every clone is retained; where verified, under half of the shortfall comes from an unresolved V gene, and the cause of the rest is unknown. Within this sample are 65,000 to 95,000 clones, with approximately 80% of them counted one time only. The top ten clonotypes cover 20% to 25% of the sample. Sequencing used peripheral blood, obtained on day 0 of AZD1222 vaccination. The receptor source for this set is an adult in good health.

The chain carries TRBV6-5 and TRBJ1-6, with unresolved D. The CDR3 is 16 residues long. Germline lookup yields CDR1 MNHEY and CDR2 SVGAGI. With 0 bases removed from V and 6 bases from J, the gap between germline ends came to 12 bases. The CDR3 protein is CASSYSFAGSNSPLHF. CDR3 DNA sequence: TGTGCCAGCAGTTACTCATTCGCTGGTTCTAATTCACCCCTCCACTTT.

The chain combines TRBV27 with TRBJ1-6, with a weak D call TRBD1 (5 bases). CDR3 size: 15 residues. Trimming removed 3 bases at V and 9 bases at J, with 15 bases between. Germline-derived CDR1 and CDR2 are MNHEY and SMNVEV (reference sequence). This chain's CDR3 is CASSLGLNLGSPLHF. In DNA, the CDR3 is TGTGCCAGCAGTTTGGGACTGAATCTAGGTTCACCCCTCCACTTT.

This chain uses TRBV5-1 with TRBJ1-5; 7 positions agree with TRBD1. CDR3 length: 15 amino acids. Germline V lookup: CDR1 SGHRS, CDR2 YFSETQ. J lost 5 bases, V lost 1 base, and 6 bases had no gene match. CDR3 DNA sequence: TGCGCCAGCAGCTTGAATCCAGGGGGGGATCAGCCCCAGCATTTT. Its protein is CASSLNPGGDQPQHF.

This chain links TRBV12-5 with TRBJ2-1; 7 nucleotides match TRBD2. CDR3 size: 16 residues. Looked up from germline, CDR1 is LGHNT and CDR2 is FRNRAP. Unmatched junction bases numbered 10, after V lost 4 bases and J lost 4 bases. CDR3 protein: CASGSKTSLGYNEQFF. The CDR3, as DNA: TGTGCTAGTGGTTCAAAGACTAGCTTGGGTTACAATGAGCAGTTCTTC.

The J gene is TRBJ1-3, the V gene TRBV6-1; 8 nucleotides align to TRBD1. The germline CDR1 and CDR2 sequences are MNHNS and SASEGT. The CDR3 has 14 residues. V was pared by 3 bases and J by 2 bases, with 0 bases of the junction left unmatched. DNA of the CDR3: TGTGCCAGCAGTGACAGGGGGCCTGGAAACACCATATATTTT. Protein product: CASSDRGPGNTIYF.

This clone occurred once. The chain links TRBV7-2 to TRBJ2-5; tentatively, D is TRBD2 (7 bases). From germline, CDR1 is SGHTA and CDR2 FQGNSA. V dropped 3 bases and J dropped 7 bases, with 12 bases sitting between them. The CDR3 is 13 amino acids. The CDR3 DNA sequence: TGTGCCAGCAGCTTCGGGGAGGGGGTGACCCAGTACTTC. Translation gives CASSFGEGVTQYF.

This clone has more than one count but fewer than ten. The J gene is TRBJ2-1, the V gene TRBV19, with D unresolved. V was cut by 0 bases and J by 7 bases, with 10 bases left in between. The CDR3 sequence is 14 residues long. The germline V gene encodes CDR1 LNHDA and CDR2 SQIVND (reference sequence). For the CDR3, the DNA is TGTGCCAGTAGTATAGATTGGATCGGTAATGAGCAGTTCTTC. Encoded protein: CASSIDWIGNEQFF.

The chain uses TRBV19 and TRBJ2-5, with 7 bases lining up with TRBD1. The germline gives CDR1 LNHDA, CDR2 SQIVND (reference sequence). The CDR3 runs 14 residues. Trimming cost V 9 bases and J 2 bases; bases outside gene matches: 9. This CDR3 is CASANQGVQETQYF. Here the CDR3 DNA reads TGTGCCAGCGCTAACCAGGGGGTACAAGAGACCCAGTACTTC.

V gene TRBV11-3 combines with J gene TRBJ2-2; D call uncertain. Germline V gene sequence: CDR1 SGHNT, CDR2 YENEEA. This CDR3 has 14 residues. The V end lost 0 bases, the J end lost 4 bases, and 6 bases lay between the germline ends. CDR3 nucleotides: TGTGCCAGCAGCTTAGATGCGGTCACCGGGGAGCTGTTTTTT. Amino acid sequence: CASSLDAVTGELFF.

The chain recombines TRBV5-1 with TRBJ2-7, with 9 bases identical to TRBD1. The junction had 5 bases not matched to a gene; V was cut back by 7 bases and J by 6 bases. CDR1 and CDR2 from the germline V gene are SGHRS and YFSETQ. CDR3 length equals 12 residues. This CDR3 reads CASWDRVSEQYF. Here the CDR3 DNA reads TGCGCCAGCTGGGACAGGGTCAGCGAGCAGTACTTC. The complete variable domain, with remaining parts taken from reference TRBV5-1 and TRBJ2-7, reads KAGVTQTPRYLIKTRGQQVTLSCSPISGHRSVSWYQQTPGQGLQFLFEYFSETQRNKGNFPGRFSGRQFSNSRSEMNVSTLELGDSALYLCASWDRVSEQYFGPGTRLTVT.

This rearrangement joins TRBV20-1 to TRBJ1-3; D is unresolved. V was pared by 6 bases and J by 4 bases, with 7 bases between. CDR1 and CDR2 (germline): DFQATT, SNEGSKA (reference sequence). The CDR3 runs 11 residues. The CDR3, as DNA: TGCAGTGCCATGGAAGGAAACACCATATATTTT. Its translation: CSAMEGNTIYF.

The chain couples TRBV5-1 to TRBJ1-6, with a weak D call TRBD1 (5 bases). V lost 0 bases to trimming and J lost 10 bases, with 14 bases between them. The CDR3 contains 15 residues. Germline loops: CDR1 SGHRS, CDR2 YFSETQ. The CDR3 sequence: CASSLGGAEGSPLHF. In DNA form, the CDR3 reads TGCGCCAGCAGCTTGGGAGGTGCCGAGGGGTCACCCCTCCACTTT.

The chain links TRBV28 to TRBJ1-6; 8 bases line up with TRBD1. This CDR3 comprises 15 residues. The germline V gene has CDR1 MDHEN and CDR2 SYDVKM. V dropped 5 bases and J dropped 7; count of bases not matched to a gene: 7. The CDR3 loop reads CASSLGQGGNSPLHF. CDR3 bases: TGTGCCAGCAGTCTCGGACAGGGAGGAAATTCACCCCTCCACTTT.

Details on this clone: Sequence at one end of the junction differs from germline and may be a read error. CDR3 nucleotides: TGTGCCTGCAGTCTTCGGGGGTTTAATGAAAAACTGTTTTTT. It encodes CACSLRGFNEKLFF. The rearrangement uses TRBV2 and TRBJ1-4; D perhaps matches TRBD1 (5 bases). The CDR3 runs 14 residues. CDR1 is SNHLY and CDR2 is FYNNEI in the germline V gene.

The chain couples TRBV6-5 to TRBJ1-6, with unresolved D. The CDR3 loop spans 14 amino acids. Germline CDR1 reads MNHEY; CDR2 reads SVGAGI. Trimming cost V 6 bases and J 13 bases, with 19 bases left between them. The CDR3 DNA is TGTGCCAGCAGCCTCCGGGCAGTCCCGAAGCCCCTCCACTTT. It is translated as CASSLRAVPKPLHF.

The chain's CDR3 is CASSMDGGAAQYF. The CDR3 coding sequence is TGTGCCAGTAGTATGGACGGGGGGGCGGCCCAGTACTTC. The chain employs TRBV19 and TRBJ2-5, with 8 bases lining up with TRBD2. V was pared by 3 bases and J by 9 bases, with 6 bases of the junction left unmatched. Germline assignment: CDR1 LNHDA and CDR2 SQIVND (reference sequence). The CDR3 has 13 amino acids.

The rearrangement joins TRBV7-6 to TRBJ1-5; 10 nucleotides match TRBD1. V lost 5 bases, J lost 5 bases, and 6 bases stayed unmatched. Looked up from germline, CDR1 is SGHVS and CDR2 is FNYEAQ. This CDR3 region has 15 residues. The CDR3 reads CASSLGGTGDQPQHF. The CDR3 region has the DNA TGTGCCAGCAGCCTCGGGGGGACAGGGGATCAGCCCCAGCATTTT.

The chain has TRBV11-3 and TRBJ1-1; a weak D match, TRBD1 (5 bases). The CDR3 consists of 15 residues. Trimming pared 1 base from V and 1 base from J, leaving 10 bases between. Per the germline V gene, CDR1 is SGHNT and CDR2 is YENEEA. The CDR3 DNA is TGTGCCAGCAGCTTAGCTGGGGGGACGAACACTGAAGCTTTCTTT. Amino acid sequence: CASSLAGGTNTEAFF.

The CDR3 loop reads CASRYREARSPLHF. For the CDR3, the DNA is TGTGCCAGCAGATACAGGGAGGCGAGATCACCCCTCCACTTT. The chain has TRBV3-1 (or the pseudogene TRBV3-2) and TRBJ1-6; D might be TRBD1 (6 bases). Trimming removed 6 bases at V and 10 bases at J, with 16 bases between. This CDR3 comprises 14 residues. The germline CDR1 and CDR2 sequences are LGHDT and YNNKEL (reference sequence).

This clone has a handful of counts. The rearrangement links TRBV10-3 to TRBJ1-1; D not resolved. This CDR3 has 16 residues. The germline gives CDR1 ENHRY, CDR2 SYGVKD. Trimming removed 0 bases from V and 0 bases from J, with 11 bases in between. The CDR3 nucleotides are TGTGCCATCAGTGAGTCCCTGGCCACCTTGAACACTGAAGCTTTCTTT. This sequence encodes CAISESLATLNTEAFF.